Listed here are 20 T cell receptor beta chains from one sample, sequenced in a study of cytomegalovirus exposure and HLA in healthy donors. Data came from immunoSEQ multiplex PCR; TCRdb stores just in-frame clones and leaves some out. The table lists roughly 200,000 clones, approximately 84% of them singletons. Material for sequencing was PBMCs. Receptors originate from a young woman in good health and CMV-seropositive.

V gene TRBV7-2 combines with J gene TRBJ2-7; 10 bases agree with TRBD2. Germline V CDR1 and CDR2: SGHTA, FQGNSA. There are 15 residues in the CDR3. With V trimmed by 4 bases and J by 4 bases, 7 bases remained unmatched. In DNA, the CDR3 is TGTGCCAGCAGCTCTCTAGCGGGGGCCGGATACGAGCAGTACTTC. It specifies CASSSLAGAGYEQYF.

In its sample, this clone was seen a few times. The V gene is TRBV7-9, the J gene TRBJ2-7, with TRBD1 matching over 8 bases. Losses at the gene ends were 3 bases for V and 7 bases for J; bases not matched to a gene: 11. The CDR3 length is 15 residues. Germline-derived CDR1 and CDR2 are SEHNR and FQNEAQ (reference sequence). CDR3 region: CASSFAPGQEEEQYF. The DNA of the CDR3 is TGTGCCAGCAGCTTCGCTCCGGGACAGGAGGAGGAGCAGTACTTC. The variable domain in full, completed from reference TRBV7-9 and TRBJ2-7, reads DTGVSQNPRHKITKRGQNVTFRCDPISEHNRLYWYRQTLGQGPEFLTYFQNEAQLEKSRLLSDRFSAERPKGSFSTLEIQRTEQGDSAMYLCASSFAPGQEEEQYFGPGTRLTVT.

This chain connects TRBV7-7 to TRBJ2-5; 9 bases fit TRBD1. Germline assignment: CDR1 SSHAT and CDR2 FNYEAQ (reference sequence). The CDR3 covers 15 residues. With V trimmed by 5 bases and J by 4 bases, 8 bases remained unmatched. As DNA, the CDR3 is TGTGCCAGCAGCCCAGGGACAGGGAGGAGAGAGACCCAGTACTTC. Residues: CASSPGTGRRETQYF.

This sequence joins TRBV9 and TRBJ1-1, with D possibly being TRBD1 (5 bases). The CDR3 contains 16 residues. The V gene's germline CDR1 is SGDLS and CDR2 YYNGEE. The V and J ends lost 3 bases and 4 bases respectively, with 19 bases between them. The CDR3 protein is CASSDPGGAGGTEAFF. For the CDR3, the DNA is TGTGCCAGCAGCGATCCAGGAGGGGCTGGGGGCACTGAAGCTTTCTTT.

Ten or more counts support this clone. The genes are TRBV2 and TRBJ1-4; D is unresolved. The CDR3 spans 14 residues. Germline CDR1 SNHLY, CDR2 FYNNEI. Trimming removed 6 bases at V and 7 bases at J, with 15 bases between. CDR3 residues: CASSETSFGEKLFF. The CDR3 DNA follows: TGTGCCAGCAGCGAAACTTCGTTCGGTGAAAAACTGTTTTTT.

The chain combines TRBV7-2 with TRBJ1-5, with D uncertain. Germline-derived CDR1 and CDR2 are SGHTA and FQGNSA. The CDR3 loop spans 15 amino acids. V was pared by 1 base and J by 1 base, with 8 bases between. For the CDR3, the DNA is TGTGCCAGCAGCTTAGGCTCGAGGAGCAATCAGCCCCAGCATTTT. Amino acids: CASSLGSRSNQPQHF.

This clone was recorded only once. Other DNA sequences within the sample encode an identical CDR3. The genes are TRBV5-1 and TRBJ2-5; the D gene is possibly TRBD2 (6 bases). The CDR3 covers 13 residues. Germline V lookup: CDR1 SGHRS, CDR2 YFSETQ. V was cut by 4 bases and J by 5 bases, with 12 bases left in between. In nucleotides, the CDR3 is TGCGCCAGCAGCGGAAGTGGGGGGGAGACCCAGTACTTC. Translation gives CASSGSGGETQYF.

The chain combines TRBV7-3 with TRBJ1-1, with D uncertain. Germline V lookup: CDR1 SGHTA, CDR2 FQGTGA. This CDR3 has 13 amino acids. The germline V and J ends were trimmed by 4 bases and 6 bases, with 12 bases remaining between them. Here the CDR3 reads CASSSGGLAEAFF. As DNA, the CDR3 is TGTGCCAGCAGCTCCGGAGGGTTAGCTGAAGCTTTCTTT.

This rearrangement joins TRBV2 to TRBJ1-4; a possible D gene is TRBD1 (5 bases). CDR3 length: 14 amino acids. The germline V and J ends were trimmed by 4 bases and 6 bases, with 12 bases remaining between them. CDR1 and CDR2 from the germline V gene are SNHLY and FYNNEI. The CDR3 here is CASSAGGGYEKLFF. The CDR3 DNA reads TGTGCCAGCAGTGCCGGGGGGGGATATGAAAAACTGTTTTTT.

CDR3 sequence reads: CASSDVQGAYGYTF. The DNA of the CDR3 is TGCGCCAGCAGTGATGTACAGGGGGCCTATGGCTACACCTTC. The chain links TRBV5-1 to TRBJ1-2; TRBD1 matches at 9 bases. CDR1 is SGHRS, CDR2 YFSETQ, per germline. Trimming cost V 5 bases and J 4 bases; bases outside gene matches: 6. CDR3 length: 14 amino acids. Complete variable domain (other parts from reference TRBV5-1 and TRBJ1-2): KAGVTQTPRYLIKTRGQQVTLSCSPISGHRSVSWYQQTPGQGLQFLFEYFSETQRNKGNFPGRFSGRQFSNSRSEMNVSTLELGDSALYLCASSDVQGAYGYTFGSGTRLTVV.

This chain joins TRBV2 and TRBJ2-1, with D perhaps matching TRBD2 (6 bases). CDR3 length: 15 amino acids. Germline V gives CDR1 SNHLY, CDR2 FYNNEI. Trimming took off 9 bases at V and 3 bases at J, with 18 bases between the two ends. The chain's CDR3 is CARVLPGVGYNEQFF. The CDR3 DNA reads TGTGCCAGGGTTCTTCCGGGAGTGGGCTACAATGAGCAGTTCTTC.

The V and J genes are TRBV5-5 and TRBJ1-1; tentative D call: TRBD1 (6 bases). The CDR3 is made up of 13 amino acids. Per germline, CDR1 SGHKS and CDR2 YYEKEE (reference sequence). V was shortened by 7 bases and J by 0 bases, with 10 bases between the two germline ends. CDR3 bases: TGTGCCAGCTGGGGGGGCATGAACACTGAAGCTTTCTTT. Protein sequence: CASWGGMNTEAFF. Full variable domain (rest looked up from reference TRBV5-5 and TRBJ1-1): DAGVTQSPTHLIKTRGQQVTLRCSPISGHKSVSWYQQVLGQGPQFIFQYYEKEERGRGNFPDRFSARQFPNYSSELNVNALLLGDSALYLCASWGGMNTEAFFGQGTRLTVV.

The chain combines TRBV7-7 with TRBJ2-1; TRBD2 is a possible D gene (6 bases). Looked up from germline, CDR1 is SSHAT and CDR2 is FNYEAQ (reference sequence). Trimming cost V 2 bases and J 2 bases, with 10 bases left between them. CDR3 size: 15 residues. The CDR3 loop is CASSLIPGAYNEQFF. The CDR3 coding sequence is TGTGCCAGCAGCTTAATCCCGGGGGCCTACAATGAGCAGTTCTTC. Combining the CDR3 with reference TRBV7-7 and TRBJ2-1 gives the whole variable domain GAGVSQSPRYKVTKRGQDVTLRCDPISSHATLYWYQQALGQGPEFLTYFNYEAQPDKSGLPSDRFSAERPEGSISTLTIQRTEQRDSAMYRCASSLIPGAYNEQFFGPGTRLTVL.

The chain combines TRBV5-6 with TRBJ2-5; no clear D. Per the germline V gene, CDR1 is SGHDT and CDR2 is YYEEEE. The ends were cut back, 2 bases at V and 1 base at J, with 3 bases in the middle. CDR3 size: 12 residues. CDR3 sequence (DNA): TGTGCCAGCAGCTTCCTCCAAGAGACCCAGTACTTC. Residues: CASSFLQETQYF.

This clone was seen a single time. The chain joins TRBV6-5 to TRBJ2-3; possible D gene TRBD2, 6 bases. There are 14 residues in the CDR3. Germline CDR1 reads MNHEY; CDR2 reads SVGAGI. The V gene lost 0 bases and the J gene lost 3 bases, with 7 bases spanning the gap. The DNA for the CDR3 is TGTGCCAGCAGTTACTCGACTAGAACAGATACGCAGTATTTT. It encodes CASSYSTRTDTQYF.

J is TRBJ2-5 and V is TRBV7-8; 8 positions match TRBD2. Germline V gene data show CDR1 as SGHVS and CDR2 as FQNEAQ. The J segment lost 5 bases and the V segment lost 8 bases, leaving 16 bases of the junction unmatched. The CDR3 consists of 16 residues. CDR3 loop: CASSPTYGGGRETQYF. CDR3 DNA sequence: TGTGCCAGCTCACCAACTTACGGGGGGGGAAGGGAGACCCAGTACTTC.

The chain carries TRBV7-6 and TRBJ2-6; no clear D gene. Between the trimmed V and J ends, which lost 5 bases and 2 bases, there was a span of 16 bases. The CDR3 contains 17 residues. Germline loops: CDR1 SGHVS, CDR2 FNYEAQ. CDR3: CASSLRYRKAGANVLTF. The CDR3 DNA reads as TGTGCCAGCAGCCTTAGGTACAGAAAGGCTGGGGCCAACGTCCTGACTTTC.

This chain connects TRBV18 to TRBJ2-1; 9 nucleotides match TRBD1. The CDR3 runs to 13 residues. Trimming removed 6 bases from V and 8 bases from J; junction bases left unmatched: 5. Germline V CDR1 and CDR2: KGHSH, LQKENI. The CDR3 sequence is CASSAGQGDEQFF. In nucleotides, the CDR3 is TGTGCCAGCTCTGCGGGACAGGGAGATGAGCAGTTCTTC.

This chain links TRBV29-1 with TRBJ2-7; TRBD1 agrees at 8 bases. V dropped 5 bases and J dropped 4; count of bases not matched to a gene: 10. The V gene's germline CDR1 is SQVTM and CDR2 ANQGSEA. The CDR3 extends over 14 amino acids. CDR3 residues: CSVRDRDRSYEQYF. CDR3 DNA sequence: TGCAGCGTTAGGGATCGGGACAGGAGTTACGAGCAGTACTTC.

The rearrangement uses TRBV9 and TRBJ2-3; the match to TRBD2 covers 10 bases. The CDR3 loop spans 18 amino acids. Trimming took 0 bases from V and 6 from J; bases not matched to a gene: 13. Per germline, CDR1 SGDLS and CDR2 YYNGEE. This CDR3 reads CASSVELAGPSSLDTQYF. CDR3 DNA: TGTGCCAGCAGCGTAGAACTAGCGGGGCCCTCCTCATTGGATACGCAGTATTTT.